Listed here are 16 T cell receptor beta chains from one sample, sequenced in a study of regulatory T cells in long-lasting Graves disease. Time point here: newly diagnosed GD, antithyroid drugs for less than 3 months. Making the TCR library involved RNA that had been extracted from PBMCs. In building TCR beta libraries, iRepertoire HTBI primers were used together with Arm-PCR of CDR3 regions. TCRdb re-derived calls from the multiplex PCR reads in MiXCR, one entry per CDR3 protein. The table lists 350,000 to 500,000 distinct CDR3 sequences, 15% to 20% of them singletons. The data also belong to a second study, concerning T cells in Graves' hyperthyroidism and ophthalmopathy.

This specimen was peripheral blood mononuclear cells (PBMCs), taken at new diagnosis, from a patient treated with antithyroid drugs. The receptor set was obtained from a woman between 18 and 30 years old with Graves disease.

There are many counts of this clonotype. The genes are TRBV28 and TRBJ1-2; TRBD1 matches 8 bases. V was clipped by 5 bases and J by 4 bases; unmatched bases: 12. CDR1 is MDHEN and CDR2 is SYDVKM in the germline V gene. The CDR3 loop spans 16 amino acids. For the CDR3, the DNA is TGTGCCAGCAGTCCAGGGGGACAGGAAGTCCTCTATGGCTACACCTTC. This gives the protein CASSPGGQEVLYGYTF.

This clonotype was detected many times. The V and J genes are TRBV12-3 or TRBV12-4 and TRBJ2-7, with no clear D. The CDR3 extends over 13 amino acids. The V end lost 3 bases, the J end lost 2 bases, and 8 bases lay between the germline ends. CDR3 in DNA: TGTGCCAGCAGTTTCTGGCAGCCCTACGAGCAGTACTTC. Residues: CASSFWQPYEQYF.

The V call is TRBV19, the J call TRBJ1-3, with D tentatively TRBD1 (6 bases). CDR1 LNHDA and CDR2 SQIVND come from the germline V gene (reference sequence). The CDR3 consists of 13 residues. Between the trimmed V and J ends, which lost 10 bases and 2 bases, there was a span of 12 bases. The chain's CDR3 is CATGDNPGNTIYF. DNA for the CDR3: TGTGCCACGGGGGACAATCCTGGAAACACCATATATTTT.

This clonotype was found many times. The CDR3 region is CASSTGLAGSWYNEQFF. The CDR3 nucleotides read TGTGCCAGCAGTACTGGACTAGCGGGGAGTTGGTACAATGAGCAGTTCTTC. The chain uses TRBV6-1 and TRBJ2-1; 12 nucleotides agree with TRBD2. CDR3 size: 17 residues. Losses at the gene ends were 5 bases for V and 4 bases for J; bases not matched to a gene: 9. Germline assignment: CDR1 MNHNS and CDR2 SASEGT.

This clonotype was recorded many times. The chain links TRBV11-1 to TRBJ2-1; weak D call: TRBD1 (6 bases). The V end lost 2 bases, the J end lost 8 bases, and 19 bases lay between the germline ends. The CDR3 covers 16 residues. Germline V gives CDR1 SGHAT, CDR2 FQDESV (reference sequence). CDR3 protein: CASSLSGIGRGDEQFF. In DNA, the CDR3 is TGTGCCAGCAGCTTATCAGGGATTGGCAGGGGCGATGAGCAGTTCTTC.

The genes are TRBV5-1 and TRBJ2-3, with D unclear. CDR1 is SGHRS, CDR2 YFSETQ, per germline. V lost 4 bases to trimming and J lost 2 bases, with 11 bases between them. The length of the CDR3 is 14 residues. DNA for the CDR3: TGCGCCAGCAGCAGAGCCGGTAACACAGATACGCAGTATTTT. Translation gives CASSRAGNTDTQYF.

The chain recombines TRBV15 with TRBJ2-1; TRBD2 is a possible D gene (6 bases). V was pared by 3 bases and J by 9 bases, with 12 bases between. The CDR3 consists of 13 residues. Germline CDR1 and CDR2: LNHNV and YYDKDF (reference sequence). CDR3 loop: CATSSYGGAEQFF. The CDR3 DNA reads TGTGCCACCAGCAGCTACGGAGGGGCTGAGCAGTTCTTC.

The rearrangement links TRBV5-8 to TRBJ2-6; a weak D match, TRBD1 (6 bases). In germline, CDR1 is SGHTS, CDR2 YDEGEE. The CDR3 runs 15 residues. Trimming took 5 bases from V and 2 from J, leaving 11 bases between them. The CDR3 sequence is CASSQWTAGANVLTF. CDR3 nucleotides: TGTGCCAGCAGTCAGTGGACAGCTGGGGCCAACGTCCTGACTTTC.

This clonotype has just a few counts. The V gene is TRBV4-1, the J gene TRBJ1-1; TRBD1 agrees at 7 bases. This CDR3 region has 14 residues. Germline V gene lookup returns CDR1 MGHRA and CDR2 YSYEKL. Unmatched junction bases numbered 8, after V lost 4 bases and J lost 6 bases. The CDR3 sequence: CASSLTGTAPEAFF. CDR3 sequence (DNA): TGCGCCAGCAGCCTAACAGGGACAGCCCCTGAAGCTTTCTTT.

This clonotype has more than one count but fewer than ten. This chain uses TRBV9 with TRBJ2-3; 7 bases align to TRBD2. Unmatched junction bases numbered 6, after V lost 2 bases and J lost 3 bases. The germline V gene encodes CDR1 SGDLS and CDR2 YYNGEE. The CDR3 sequence is 15 residues long. The CDR3 loop reads CASSVRGLPTDTQYF. The CDR3 region has the DNA TGTGCCAGCAGCGTTAGGGGACTACCGACAGATACGCAGTATTTT.

This chain uses TRBV19 with TRBJ1-3; no firm D call. This CDR3 has 15 amino acids. The V end was cut by 4 bases, the J end by 0 bases, with 10 bases between. CDR1 is LNHDA and CDR2 is SQIVND in the germline V gene (reference sequence). The DNA for the CDR3 is TGTGCCAGTAGTAACCGACTGCTCTCTGGAAACACCATATATTTT. Protein: CASSNRLLSGNTIYF.

This clonotype came up many times. The chain joins TRBV3-1 to TRBJ1-4, with D possibly matching TRBD1 (5 bases). This CDR3 is 16 amino acids long. Germline V gene lookup returns CDR1 LGHDT and CDR2 YNNKEL (reference sequence). Trimming stripped 3 bases from V and 9 bases from J, with 20 bases between. The CDR3 reads CASSHELRGDGKKLFF. The CDR3 nucleotides read TGTGCCAGCAGCCACGAACTTAGGGGCGACGGTAAAAAACTGTTTTTT.

A note on this clonotype: A read error is possible here, since a much larger clone lies one base away. The rearrangement links TRBV27 to TRBJ1-5; 7 bases agree with TRBD1. Germline-derived CDR1 and CDR2 are MNHEY and SMNVEV (reference sequence). This CDR3 contains 15 residues. V shed 4 bases and J 5 bases; nucleotides not matched to a gene: 8. Here the CDR3 reads CASSWSGGSDQPQHF. In nucleotides, the CDR3 is TGTGCCAGCAGTTGGTCAGGGGGGAGCGATCAGCCCCAGCATTTT.

The chain combines TRBV18 with TRBJ1-4; 9 nucleotides agree with TRBD1. V lost 5 bases and J lost 8; bases outside the gene matches: 6. The germline gives CDR1 KGHSH, CDR2 LQKENI. The CDR3 contains 14 residues. This CDR3 reads CASSTGGSWEKLFF. The CDR3 DNA reads TGTGCCAGCTCAACAGGGGGCTCGTGGGAAAAACTGTTTTTT.

This clonotype was counted ten times or more. The junction departs from the called germline gene at one end, perhaps through a read error. This sequence joins TRBV28 and TRBJ1-2; no firm D call. The CDR3 sequence is 11 residues long. The germline gives CDR1 MDHEN, CDR2 SYDVKM. This CDR3 is CALGANYGYTF. CDR3 nucleotide sequence: TGCGCACTCGGAGCTAACTATGGCTACACCTTC.

This clonotype appeared many times. V and J are TRBV12-3 or TRBV12-4 and TRBJ1-2; possibly TRBD1 for D (5 bases). The CDR3 consists of 13 residues. V was cut by 5 bases and J by 7 bases, with 14 bases left in between. CDR3 coding DNA: TGTGCCAGCAGTCTACAGGTTCCCCGTGGCTACACCTTC. Translated: CASSLQVPRGYTF.